The 8 T cell receptor beta chains below were found in one sample sequenced in a study of cytomegalovirus exposure and HLA in healthy donors. Primers: 60 Vbeta forward and 13 Jbeta reverse. Sequencing was performed with immunoSEQ multiplex PCR; in TCRdb, only in-frame clones are kept and a portion is missing. The table records under 300,000 clones, around 81% of them present only once. The sequencing input was PBMCs. The receptor set was obtained from a woman aged 55-69 years in good health and CMV-seropositive.

The chain carries TRBV30 and TRBJ1-2; 7 positions agree with TRBD1. This CDR3 region has 14 residues. The V segment lost 3 bases and the J segment 4 bases; nucleotides outside the gene matches: 8. Per the germline V gene, CDR1 is GTSNPN and CDR2 is SVGIG (reference sequence). In DNA, the CDR3 is TGTGCCTGGAGCTCTCCAGGGGGGCTCTATGGCTACACCTTC. It yields the protein CAWSSPGGLYGYTF. Together with reference TRBV30 and TRBJ1-2, the CDR3 gives the full variable domain: SQTIHQWPATLVQPVGSPLSLECTVEGTSNPNLYWYRQAAGRGLQLLFYSVGIGQISSEVPQNLSASRPQDRQFILSSKKLLLSDSGFYLCAWSSPGGLYGYTFGSGTRLTVV.

The chain recombines TRBV5-1 with TRBJ2-3, with a possible D match to TRBD1 (6 bases). Germline CDR1 SGHRS, CDR2 YFSETQ. The CDR3 contains 12 residues. Trimming shortened V by 2 bases and J by 6 bases, and 7 bases separated the two germline ends. CDR3 protein: CASSFDRDTQYF. CDR3 DNA sequence: TGCGCCAGCAGCTTTGACAGGGATACGCAGTATTTT.

The chain combines TRBV29-1 with TRBJ1-2; D might be TRBD1 (5 bases). The V end lost 3 bases, the J end lost 6 bases, and 14 bases lay between the germline ends. Germline lookup yields CDR1 SQVTM and CDR2 ANQGSEA. The CDR3 has 13 amino acids. This CDR3 is CSVDRPGLNGYTF. CDR3 bases: TGCAGCGTTGATCGGCCAGGGTTAAATGGCTACACCTTC.

The chain employs TRBV7-9 and TRBJ2-5, with 13 bases aligning to TRBD2. Germline CDR1 is SEHNR and CDR2 is FQNEAQ (reference sequence). There are 17 residues in the CDR3. V lost 5 bases, J lost 0 bases, and 6 bases stayed unmatched. The CDR3 region has the DNA TGTGCCAGCAGCCTAGGGACTAGCGGGATGTACCAAGAGACCCAGTACTTC. Translation gives CASSLGTSGMYQETQYF.

The chain is built from TRBV7-8 and TRBJ2-1; the D gene is possibly TRBD1 (5 bases). CDR1 and CDR2 from the germline V gene are SGHVS and FQNEAQ. The CDR3 is 12 amino acids. Trimming took 4 bases from V and 7 from J, leaving 8 bases between them. CDR3 amino acids: CASSSRVNEQFF. DNA for the CDR3: TGTGCCAGCAGCTCCAGGGTTAATGAGCAGTTCTTC.

In its sample, this clone was seen a few times. The rearrangement links TRBV6-1 to TRBJ1-5; no reliable D call. The CDR3 length is 13 residues. The ends were cut back, 3 bases at V and 4 bases at J, with 7 bases in the middle. Germline CDR1 reads MNHNS; CDR2 reads SASEGT. The CDR3 region is CASSEEINQPQHF. In nucleotides, the CDR3 is TGTGCCAGCAGTGAGGAGATTAATCAGCCCCAGCATTTT.

This chain uses TRBV27 with TRBJ2-2; D may be TRBD1 (6 bases). Germline-derived CDR1 and CDR2 are MNHEY and SMNVEV (reference sequence). The CDR3 is 15 amino acids. V was clipped by 9 bases and J by 6 bases, with 20 bases between them. In DNA form, the CDR3 reads TGTGCCAGTCGGATACGGACAGCAAAGGCCGGGGAGCTGTTTTTT. As protein: CASRIRTAKAGELFF.

This clone was counted between two and nine times. V and J are TRBV27 and TRBJ2-7; D is perhaps TRBD2 (6 bases). CDR3 length: 13 amino acids. V lost 4 bases to trimming and J lost 2 bases, with 9 bases between them. Germline V gene sequence: CDR1 MNHEY, CDR2 SMNVEV (reference sequence). CDR3 protein: CASSSGVPYEQYF. The DNA for the CDR3 is TGTGCCAGCAGTTCGGGGGTCCCCTACGAGCAGTACTTC.